Presented here are 8 T cell receptor beta chains from one specimen sequenced in a study of blood T cell repertoires in COVID-19. Produced via immunoSEQ multiplex PCR; TCRdb's table is partial and in-frame only. The sample consists of some 320,000 clones, around 90% of them appearing once. Sequenced: PBMCs or T cells enriched from blood (not recorded which). Receptors originate from a man in his 60s who had recovered from COVID-19.

The CDR3 coding sequence is TGTGCCACCAAACGAGGGGGCGCATCGAATCAGCCCCAGCATTTT. Its protein is CATKRGGASNQPQHF. The rearrangement links TRBV6-6 to TRBJ1-5; 7 nucleotides align to TRBD1. The CDR3 has 15 amino acids. Losses at the gene ends were 10 bases for V and 4 bases for J; bases not matched to a gene: 13. The germline gives CDR1 MNHNY, CDR2 SVGAGI (reference sequence).

V usage is TRBV5-5 and J usage is TRBJ2-6; maybe TRBD1 (6 bases). Trimming took off 0 bases at V and 0 bases at J, with 7 bases between the two ends. Germline V gene lookup returns CDR1 SGHKS and CDR2 YYEKEE (reference sequence). This CDR3 spans 16 amino acids. CDR3 protein: CASSLVQGSGANVLTF. The CDR3 DNA reads as TGTGCCAGCAGCTTGGTACAGGGCTCTGGGGCCAACGTCCTGACTTTC.

This chain joins TRBV5-4 and TRBJ2-1; TRBD2 matches 9 bases. This CDR3 has 15 amino acids. CDR1 is SGHNT and CDR2 is YYREEE in the germline V gene (reference sequence). The V gene end was trimmed by 4 bases and the J gene end by 10 bases; junction bases not matched to a gene: 12. The CDR3 DNA follows: TGTGCCAGCAGCCCCAGCGGGAGGAGCGGAGCGGAGCAGTTCTTC. Its protein is CASSPSGRSGAEQFF.

The CDR3 loop is CSVEDPVSYEQYF. For the CDR3, the DNA is TGCAGCGTTGAAGACCCGGTATCCTACGAGCAGTACTTC. V and J are TRBV29-1 and TRBJ2-7, with D hard to call. Trimming removed 0 bases from V and 1 base from J, with 7 bases in between. The CDR3 covers 13 residues. Germline CDR1 and CDR2: SQVTM and ANQGSEA.

The chain recombines TRBV21-1 with TRBJ1-5; TRBD1 is the table's D call, not checked against the DNA. TRBV21-1 is a known pseudogene. The CDR3 has 13 amino acids. DNA for the CDR3: TGTGCCAGCGGAAACAGGGCTGGTCAGCCCCAGCATTTT. Translating gives CASGNRAGQPQHF.

The chain joins TRBV7-9 to TRBJ1-4, with D tentatively TRBD1 (6 bases). V dropped 6 bases and J dropped 0 bases, with 17 bases sitting between them. CDR1 is SEHNR and CDR2 is FQNEAQ in the germline V gene (reference sequence). The CDR3 length is 17 residues. CDR3 protein: CASSLPGEGATNEKLFF. The CDR3 bases are TGTGCCAGCAGTTTACCAGGGGAGGGGGCAACTAATGAAAAACTGTTTTTT. The complete variable domain, with remaining parts taken from reference TRBV7-9 and TRBJ1-4, reads DTGVSQNPRHKITKRGQNVTFRCDPISEHNRLYWYRQTLGQGPEFLTYFQNEAQLEKSRLLSDRFSAERPKGSFSTLEIQRTEQGDSAMYLCASSLPGEGATNEKLFFGSGTQLSVL.

This sequence joins TRBV7-2 and TRBJ1-2; possible D gene TRBD1, 6 bases. Germline CDR1 SGHTA, CDR2 FQGNSA. The V end was cut by 3 bases, the J end by 4 bases, with 15 bases between. There are 15 residues in the CDR3. The CDR3 sequence is CASSFRAGVSYGYTF. The CDR3 nucleotides read TGTGCCAGCAGCTTCCGGGCAGGGGTTAGCTATGGCTACACCTTC.

The V call is TRBV28, the J call TRBJ1-2, with D tentatively TRBD1 (5 bases). Germline V gene lookup returns CDR1 MDHEN and CDR2 SYDVKM. This CDR3 contains 12 residues. Trimming left V 6 bases short and J 5 bases short, with 10 bases between. CDR3 loop: CASSLTAYGYTF. In DNA form, the CDR3 reads TGTGCCAGCAGCCTGACAGCGTATGGCTACACCTTC.